Given below is one T cell receptor (beta chain) in context. Trimming removed 8 bases at V and 7 bases at J, with 12 bases between. This CDR3 contains 11 residues. Per the germline V gene, CDR1 is DFQATT and CDR2 is SNEGSKA (reference sequence). Clones were read by immunoSEQ multiplex PCR, and TCRdb kept only the in-frame ones, dropping some. The table records 90,000 to 120,000 clones, 88% of them present only once. The sample is drawn from a study of blood T cell repertoires in COVID-19. This sequence joins TRBV20-1 and TRBJ2-4; D not resolved. The specimen was peripheral blood. This receptor was identified in a woman in her fifties or sixties with acute or convalescent COVID-19. CDR3 residues: CSPNDGNIQYF. CDR3 bases: TGCAGTCCTAACGACGGGAACATTCAGTACTTC.